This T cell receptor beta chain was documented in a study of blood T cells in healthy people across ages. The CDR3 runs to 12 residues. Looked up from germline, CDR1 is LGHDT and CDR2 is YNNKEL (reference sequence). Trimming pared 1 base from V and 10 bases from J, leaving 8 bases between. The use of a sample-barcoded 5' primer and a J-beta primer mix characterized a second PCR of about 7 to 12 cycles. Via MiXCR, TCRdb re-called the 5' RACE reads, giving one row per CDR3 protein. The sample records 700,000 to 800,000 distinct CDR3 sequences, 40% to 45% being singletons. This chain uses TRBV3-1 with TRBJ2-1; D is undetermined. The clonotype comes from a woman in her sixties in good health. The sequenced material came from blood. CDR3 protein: CASSQVRREQFF. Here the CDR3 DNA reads TGTGCCAGCAGCCAAGTGAGGCGGGAGCAGTTCTTC.